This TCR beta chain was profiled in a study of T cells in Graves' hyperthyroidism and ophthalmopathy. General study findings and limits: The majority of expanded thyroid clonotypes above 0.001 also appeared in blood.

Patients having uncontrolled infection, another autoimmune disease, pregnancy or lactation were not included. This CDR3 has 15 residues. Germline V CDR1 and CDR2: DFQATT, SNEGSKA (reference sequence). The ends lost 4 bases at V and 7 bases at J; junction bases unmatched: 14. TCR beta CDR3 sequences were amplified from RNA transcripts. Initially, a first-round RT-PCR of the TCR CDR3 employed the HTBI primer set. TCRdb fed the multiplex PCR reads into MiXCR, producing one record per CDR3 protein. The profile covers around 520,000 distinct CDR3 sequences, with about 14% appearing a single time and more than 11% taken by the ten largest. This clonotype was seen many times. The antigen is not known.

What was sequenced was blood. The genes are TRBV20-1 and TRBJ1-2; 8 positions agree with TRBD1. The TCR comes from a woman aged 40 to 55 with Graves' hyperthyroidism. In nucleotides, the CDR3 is TGCAGTGCTAACTCGCCTACAGGGGGATGGTCTGGCTACACCTTC. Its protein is CSANSPTGGWSGYTF.